This T cell receptor beta chain was profiled in a study of T cells in Graves' hyperthyroidism and ophthalmopathy. Study-level results: Ophthalmopathy, which appeared later, was predicted by the model a median approximately six months before onset. Most expanded thyroid clonotypes above 0.001 recurred in blood. From stable hyperthyroidism, ophthalmopathy was set apart by a 13 V-J model.

Patients were excluded for uncontrolled infection, other autoimmune disease, pregnancy or lactation. TCR beta CDR3 region amplification was performed from RNA transcripts. With the HTBI primer set, the TCR CDR3 went through a first round of RT-PCR. TCRdb passed the multiplex PCR reads through MiXCR, listing each CDR3 protein once. Of 450,000 to 650,000 distinct CDR3 sequences in the sample, more than 13% were seen once. The CDR3 length is 17 residues. Trimming at V came to 0 bases and at J to 1 base, leaving 6 bases not matched to a gene. CDR1 and CDR2 from the germline V gene are LGHNA and YNFKEQ. This clonotype was detected only a few times. As yet, its antigen is unknown.

The V call is TRBV4-2, the J call TRBJ1-3; 7 positions match TRBD1. Sequenced material: blood. The receptor was isolated from a woman aged 18-29 years with Graves' ophthalmopathy. The CDR3 bases are TGTGCCAGCAGCCAAGACGACAGGGAATCATCTGGAAACACCATATATTTT. It encodes CASSQDDRESSGNTIYF.